This T cell receptor (beta chain) is from a study of blood T cell repertoires in COVID-19. As for the study in general: From the United States, Italy and Spain came samples of acute and convalescent COVID-19. Sources were T cells, B-cell-depleted T cells, or PBMCs; the material itself was cDNA or gDNA.

Source study methods: Estimation of nucleated cell counts was performed using reference gene primer amplification. TCRdb's copy holds only in-frame clones and misses some; the assay was immunoSEQ multiplex PCR. From that table come the V and J calls and clone size; the DNA was used to work out D and trimming. The repertoire holds approximately 190,000 clones, with around 83% as singletons. With 2 bases clipped from V and 7 bases from J, the junction kept 7 bases outside the gene matches. The germline V gene encodes CDR1 SEHNR and CDR2 FQNEAQ (reference sequence). This CDR3 is built from 15 residues. The chain uses TRBV7-9 and TRBJ1-2; TRBD1 matches 10 bases. The origin of this receptor is a woman between 40 and 50 years old with acute or convalescent COVID-19. Sequenced input: peripheral blood. CDR3 sequence reads: CASSLRDRGPGGYTF. In nucleotides, the CDR3 is TGTGCCAGCAGCTTACGTGACAGGGGGCCGGGTGGCTACACCTTC.